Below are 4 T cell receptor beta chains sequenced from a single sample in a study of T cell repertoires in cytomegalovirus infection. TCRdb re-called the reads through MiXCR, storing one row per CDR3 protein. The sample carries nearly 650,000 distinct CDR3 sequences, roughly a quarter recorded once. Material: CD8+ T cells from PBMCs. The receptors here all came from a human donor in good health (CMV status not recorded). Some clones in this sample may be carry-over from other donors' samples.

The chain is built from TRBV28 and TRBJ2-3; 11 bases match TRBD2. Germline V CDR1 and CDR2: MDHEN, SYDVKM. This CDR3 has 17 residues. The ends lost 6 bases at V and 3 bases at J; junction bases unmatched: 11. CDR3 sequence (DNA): TGTGCCAGCAGCCCCGGGACTAGCGGTTTAGGAACAGATACGCAGTATTTT. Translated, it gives CASSPGTSGLGTDTQYF.

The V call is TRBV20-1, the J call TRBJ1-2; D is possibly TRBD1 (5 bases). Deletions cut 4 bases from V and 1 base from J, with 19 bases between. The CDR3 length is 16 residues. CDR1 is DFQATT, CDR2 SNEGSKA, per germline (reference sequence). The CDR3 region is CSAKDRNVGVNYGYTF. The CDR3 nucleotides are TGCAGTGCTAAGGATCGGAACGTGGGGGTTAACTATGGCTACACCTTC.

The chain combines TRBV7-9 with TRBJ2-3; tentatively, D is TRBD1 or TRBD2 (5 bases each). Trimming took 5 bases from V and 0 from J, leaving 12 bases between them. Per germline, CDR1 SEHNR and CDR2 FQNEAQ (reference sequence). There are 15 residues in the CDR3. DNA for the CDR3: TGTGCCAGCAGCAACGGCTGGGACAGCACAGATACGCAGTATTTT. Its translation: CASSNGWDSTDTQYF.

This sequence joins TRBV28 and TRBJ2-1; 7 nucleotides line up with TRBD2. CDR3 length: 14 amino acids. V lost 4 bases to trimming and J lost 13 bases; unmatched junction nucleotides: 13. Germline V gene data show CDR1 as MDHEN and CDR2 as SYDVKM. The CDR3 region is CASSWGRGWGEQFF. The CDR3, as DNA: TGTGCCAGCAGTTGGGGGAGGGGATGGGGAGAACAGTTCTTC.